This is a list of T cell receptor beta chains from one sample in a study of technical replicates of blood from four donors. Assay: immunoSEQ multiplex PCR; the TCRdb copy retains only in-frame clones and omits some. The table has tens of thousands of clones, approximately 97% seen once; the top ten hold more than 0.15%. Sample: T cells isolated from PBMCs. Receptors were obtained from a human donor in good health. The CDR3 runs from the conserved cysteine through the conserved F or W. Each record gives: J gene, clone size, D gene, V gene, CDR3 protein, CDR3 DNA. The D gene is left open where the match is weak. Where a row states a size, it is once, few, many or the class of an expanded clone; other rows omit it.

TRBJ2-3 | - | TRBD2 | TRBV28 | CASFSGSSDTQYF | TGTGCCAGCTTTAGCGGGAGCTCAGATACGCAGTATTTT
TRBJ2-2 | - | TRBD1 | TRBV6-6 | CASRGDRTNTGELFF | TGTGCCAGCAGGGGGGACAGGACGAACACCGGGGAGCTGTTTTTT
TRBJ2-7 | - | TRBD1 | TRBV9 | CASSVHLGTGDTYEQYF | TGTGCCAGCAGCGTCCACCTTGGGACAGGGGATACCTACGAGCAGTACTTC
TRBJ2-5 | - | - | TRBV29-1 | CSVDRQETQYF | TGCAGCGTTGACAGGCAAGAGACCCAGTACTTC
TRBJ1-1 | - | TRBD1 | TRBV28 | CASSDRVNTEAFF | TGTGCCAGCAGTGACAGGGTCAACACTGAAGCTTTCTTT
TRBJ2-1 | - | TRBD2 | TRBV6-5 | CASIGPTSGNEQFF | TGTGCCAGCATCGGGCCCACTAGCGGGAATGAGCAGTTCTTC
TRBJ2-1 | - | - | TRBV29-1 | CSVARASRSYNEQFF | TGCAGCGTCGCTCGTGCTAGCAGGTCCTACAATGAGCAGTTCTTC
TRBJ2-3 | - | TRBD2 | TRBV29-1 | CSVEAQREFGADTQYF | TGCAGCGTTGAAGCCCAGCGGGAGTTTGGGGCAGATACGCAGTATTTT
TRBJ1-5 | - | - | TRBV7-8 | CASSRSNQPQHF | TGTGCCAGCAGCCGGAGCAATCAGCCCCAGCATTTT
TRBJ1-3 | once | TRBD1 | TRBV9 | CASEGQGGGNTIYF | TGTGCCAGCGAGGGACAGGGTGGAGGAAACACCATATATTTT
TRBJ2-3 | - | TRBD2 | TRBV2 | CASHGGRATDTQYF | TGTGCCAGCCACGGAGGGAGGGCCACAGATACGCAGTATTTT
TRBJ2-1 | - | - | TRBV14 | CASSQGPLASSNEQFF | TGTGCCAGCAGCCAAGGTCCGCTGGCTTCTAGCAATGAGCAGTTCTTC
TRBJ1-2 | - | TRBD1 | TRBV30 | CAGKTGYGYTF | TGTGCCGGAAAGACAGGGTATGGCTACACCTTC
TRBJ1-4 | - | TRBD1 | TRBV7-8 | CASSRTGFNEKLFF | TGTGCCAGCAGCCGGACAGGGTTTAATGAAAAACTGTTTTTT
TRBJ2-7 | - | - | TRBV9 | CASSVGAGFYEQYF | TGTGCCAGCAGCGTAGGGGCGGGGTTCTACGAGCAGTACTTC
TRBJ2-5 | - | TRBD2 | TRBV2 | CASSVPSGGAQETQYF | TGTGCCAGCAGTGTCCCTAGCGGGGGGGCCCAAGAGACCCAGTACTTC
TRBJ1-5 | - | - | TRBV27 | CASSLRGSGQPQHF | TGTGCCAGCAGTTTGAGAGGGTCGGGTCAGCCCCAGCATTTT
TRBJ1-1 | - | - | TRBV10-3 | CAISESIQHTEAFF | TGTGCCATCAGTGAGTCGATACAGCACACTGAAGCTTTCTTT
TRBJ2-1 | - | TRBD2 | TRBV14 | CASTPRTSGKYSYNEQFF | TGTGCCAGCACCCCACGGACTAGCGGGAAATACTCCTACAATGAGCAGTTCTTC
TRBJ2-3 | - | TRBD2 | TRBV19 | CASDPRPAGGSTDTQYF | TGTGCCAGTGACCCCCGGCCAGCGGGGGGCAGCACAGATACGCAGTATTTT
TRBJ1-2 | - | - | TRBV19 | CASTLRGSGYTF | TGTGCCAGTACCCTGCGGGGGTCTGGCTACACCTTC
TRBJ1-2 | - | - | TRBV6-1 | CASRAQQGVVYGYTF | TGTGCCAGCAGAGCCCAACAGGGTGTTGTCTATGGCTACACCTTC
TRBJ2-5 | - | - | TRBV6-5 | CASSYLKFGGQETQYF | TGTGCCAGCAGTTACTTGAAATTTGGGGGGCAAGAGACCCAGTACTTC
TRBJ1-1 | - | TRBD1 | TRBV7-2 | CASSFLTGGHTEAFF | TGTGCCAGCAGCTTCCTGACAGGGGGGCACACTGAAGCTTTCTTT
TRBJ1-2 | once | TRBD1 | TRBV5-1 | CASSPGQVYGYTF | TGCGCCAGCTCTCCGGGACAGGTCTATGGCTACACCTTC
TRBJ2-7 | - | - | TRBV11-2 | CASSLELDSSYEQYF | TGTGCCAGCAGCTTAGAACTAGACTCCTCCTACGAGCAGTACTTC
TRBJ2-7 | - | TRBD2 | TRBV5-4 | CASSLGLAEAYEQYF | TGTGCCAGCAGCCTGGGACTAGCGGAAGCCTACGAGCAGTACTTC
TRBJ1-2 | - | - | TRBV15 | CATSRDLRPGNYGYTF | TGTGCCACCAGCAGAGATCTCAGGCCTGGGAACTATGGCTACACCTTC
TRBJ1-5 | - | - | TRBV12-1 | CASSFLRGRRSGSNQPQHF | TGTGCCAGCAGCTTCCTAAGGGGGCGACGGAGTGGGAGCAATCAGCCCCAGCATTTT
TRBJ1-1 | - | - | TRBV4-1 | CASSQDAGPTREAFF | TGCGCCAGCAGCCAAGATGCGGGGCCGACCCGTGAAGCTTTCTTT
TRBJ1-2 | - | - | TRBV11-3 | CASSQDSYGYTF | TGTGCCAGCAGCCAGGACAGCTATGGCTACACCTTC
TRBJ2-7 | - | TRBD2 | TRBV9 | CAINLAGGWYGEQYF | TGTGCCATTAACCTAGCGGGAGGATGGTACGGCGAGCAGTACTTC
TRBJ1-1 | - | TRBD1 | TRBV15 | CATSSSGQGINTEAFF | TGTGCCACCAGCAGCTCAGGACAGGGGATAAACACTGAAGCTTTCTTT
TRBJ1-2 | - | TRBD1 | TRBV2 | CASNSLGQNQGYTF | TGTGCCAGCAATTCCTTGGGACAGAATCAGGGCTACACCTTC
TRBJ2-7 | - | TRBD1 | TRBV5-1 | CASSTGTGAYEQYF | TGCGCCAGCAGCACCGGGACAGGGGCCTACGAGCAGTACTTC
TRBJ2-3 | - | - | TRBV9 | CASSVGGGSTDTQYF | TGTGCCAGCAGCGTAGGAGGGGGAAGCACAGATACGCAGTATTTT
TRBJ1-2 | - | TRBD1 | TRBV6-5 | CASRGPGQGYGYTF | TGTGCCAGCAGAGGACCGGGACAGGGATATGGCTACACCTTC
TRBJ1-1 | - | TRBD1 | TRBV5-1 | CASSLRQGNEAFF | TGCGCCAGCAGCCTACGACAGGGAAATGAAGCTTTCTTT
TRBJ1-2 | - | TRBD1 | TRBV18 | CASSPGQDPGYTF | TGTGCCAGCTCACCGGGACAGGATCCTGGCTACACCTTC
TRBJ1-2 | - | TRBD1 | TRBV4-1 | CASSPGQNYGYTF | TGCGCCAGCAGCCCGGGACAGAACTATGGCTACACCTTC
TRBJ2-1 | - | TRBD1 | TRBV27 | CASSSRDGQGARNEQFF | TGTGCCAGCAGCTCTAGGGATGGACAGGGGGCTCGGAATGAGCAGTTCTTC
TRBJ2-3 | - | TRBD2 | TRBV29-1 | CSAPLGGRGRDTQYF | TGCAGCGCCCCGTTGGGGGGGAGGGGTAGAGATACGCAGTATTTT
TRBJ1-1 | - | - | TRBV5-6 | CASTQVGSHGAEAFF | TGTGCCAGCACACAAGTTGGTTCTCACGGAGCTGAAGCTTTCTTT
TRBJ2-2 | - | TRBD1 | TRBV15 | CATSITGGITGELFF | TGTGCCACCAGCATCACAGGGGGCATCACCGGGGAGCTGTTTTTT
TRBJ2-5 | - | - | TRBV28 | CASSDLTQYF | TGTGCCAGCAGCGACTTGACCCAGTACTTC
TRBJ2-1 | - | TRBD1 | TRBV5-1 | CASSLAGTGYNEQFF | TGCGCCAGCAGCTTGGCTGGGACAGGGTACAATGAGCAGTTCTTC
TRBJ2-1 | - | TRBD1 | TRBV9 | CASSVATGGNEQFF | TGTGCCAGCAGCGTAGCCACAGGGGGGAATGAGCAGTTCTTC
TRBJ1-2 | - | - | TRBV5-8 | CASSLPGVGGYTF | TGTGCCAGCAGCTTGCCAGGGGTTGGTGGCTACACCTTC
TRBJ1-1 | - | - | TRBV7-9 | CASSPRTGWDTEAFF | TGTGCCAGCAGCCCTAGGACGGGATGGGACACTGAAGCTTTCTTT
TRBJ1-2 | - | - | TRBV13 | CASSLQGHHGYTF | TGTGCCAGCAGCTTACAGGGGCACCATGGCTACACCTTC
TRBJ2-1 | - | TRBD2 | TRBV28 | CASRRLAGVSSGSYNEQFF | TGTGCCAGCAGAAGACTAGCGGGAGTCAGCTCGGGGTCCTACAATGAGCAGTTCTTC
TRBJ2-1 | once | TRBD2 | TRBV7-8 | CASTSSWTSGRLEQFF | TGTGCCAGCACCTCGAGCTGGACTAGCGGGAGATTAGAGCAGTTCTTC
TRBJ2-4 | - | - | TRBV29-1 | CSVHYKNIQYF | TGCAGCGTCCACTACAAAAACATTCAGTACTTC
TRBJ2-3 | - | - | TRBV2 | CASSTTTDTQYF | TGTGCCAGCAGTACTACAACGGATACGCAGTATTTT